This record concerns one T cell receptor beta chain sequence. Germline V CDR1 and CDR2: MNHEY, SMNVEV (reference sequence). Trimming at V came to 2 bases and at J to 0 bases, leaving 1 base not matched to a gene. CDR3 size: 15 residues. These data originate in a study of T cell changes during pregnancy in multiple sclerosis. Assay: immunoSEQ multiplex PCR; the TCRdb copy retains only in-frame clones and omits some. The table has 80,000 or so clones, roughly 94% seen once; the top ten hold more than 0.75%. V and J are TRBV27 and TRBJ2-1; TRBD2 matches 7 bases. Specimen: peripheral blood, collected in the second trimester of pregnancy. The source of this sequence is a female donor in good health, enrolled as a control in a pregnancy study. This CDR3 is CASSLGTNSYNEQFF. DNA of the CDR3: TGTGCCAGCAGTTTAGGGACTAACTCCTACAATGAGCAGTTCTTC.